This TCR beta chain was retrieved from a study of blood T cell repertoires in COVID-19. The protocol was immunoSEQ multiplex PCR, while the TCRdb copy is restricted to in-frame clones and leaves out a portion. This table holds tens of thousands of clones, 90% found once. The TCR sequence derives from a man younger than 35 with COVID-19, enrolled during active disease. The sequenced material came from peripheral blood.

CDR3 nucleotides: TGTGCCAGCAGCCGGGACAGGAGAGACCTTTCAAGCTCCTACGAGCAGTACTTC. Translated: CASSRDRRDLSSSYEQYF. V usage is TRBV5-5 and J usage is TRBJ2-7, with 8 bases lining up with TRBD1. The CDR3 is made up of 18 amino acids. The J segment lost 0 bases and the V segment lost 4 bases, leaving 15 bases of the junction unmatched. The germline V gene has CDR1 SGHKS and CDR2 YYEKEE (reference sequence).